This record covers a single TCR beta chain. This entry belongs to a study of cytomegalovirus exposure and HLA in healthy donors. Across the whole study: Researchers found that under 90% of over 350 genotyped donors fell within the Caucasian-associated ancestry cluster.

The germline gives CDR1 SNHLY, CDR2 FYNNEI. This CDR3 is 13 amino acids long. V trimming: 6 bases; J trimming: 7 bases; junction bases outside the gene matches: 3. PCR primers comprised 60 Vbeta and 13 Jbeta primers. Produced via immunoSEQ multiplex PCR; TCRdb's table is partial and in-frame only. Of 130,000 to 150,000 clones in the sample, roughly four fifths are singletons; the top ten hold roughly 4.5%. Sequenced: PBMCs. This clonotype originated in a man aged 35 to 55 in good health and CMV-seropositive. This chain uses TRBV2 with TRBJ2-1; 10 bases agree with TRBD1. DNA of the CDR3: TGTGCCAGCAGCGGGACAGGGGTTAATGAGCAGTTCTTC. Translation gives CASSGTGVNEQFF.